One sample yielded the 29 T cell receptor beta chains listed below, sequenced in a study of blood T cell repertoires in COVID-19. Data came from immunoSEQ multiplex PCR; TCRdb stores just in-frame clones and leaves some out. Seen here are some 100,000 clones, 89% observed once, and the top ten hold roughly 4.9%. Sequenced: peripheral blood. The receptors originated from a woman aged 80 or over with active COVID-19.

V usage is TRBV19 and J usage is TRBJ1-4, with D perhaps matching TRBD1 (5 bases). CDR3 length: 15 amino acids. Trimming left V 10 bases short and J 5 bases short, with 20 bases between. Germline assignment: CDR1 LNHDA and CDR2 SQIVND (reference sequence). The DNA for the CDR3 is TGTGCCACCTTCCCGTCGTGGGGCACGAATGAAAAACTGTTTTTT. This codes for CATFPSWGTNEKLFF.

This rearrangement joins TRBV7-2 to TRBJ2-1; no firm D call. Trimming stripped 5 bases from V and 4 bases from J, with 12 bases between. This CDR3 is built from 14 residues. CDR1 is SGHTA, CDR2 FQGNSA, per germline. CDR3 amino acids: CASSLEWAYNEQFF. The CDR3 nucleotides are TGTGCCAGCAGCCTAGAATGGGCTTACAATGAGCAGTTCTTC.

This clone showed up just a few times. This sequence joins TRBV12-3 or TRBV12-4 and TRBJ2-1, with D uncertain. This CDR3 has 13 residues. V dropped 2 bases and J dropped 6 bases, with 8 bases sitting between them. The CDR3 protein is CASSLSSRNEQFF. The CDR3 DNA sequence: TGTGCCAGCAGTTTATCTTCGCGCAATGAGCAGTTCTTC.

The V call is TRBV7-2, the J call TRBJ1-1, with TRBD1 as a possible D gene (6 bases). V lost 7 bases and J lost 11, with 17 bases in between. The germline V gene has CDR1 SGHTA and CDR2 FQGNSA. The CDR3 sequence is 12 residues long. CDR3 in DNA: TGTGCCAGCACCGGGGGGGGCGCTCGTGCTTTCTTT. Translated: CASTGGGARAFF.

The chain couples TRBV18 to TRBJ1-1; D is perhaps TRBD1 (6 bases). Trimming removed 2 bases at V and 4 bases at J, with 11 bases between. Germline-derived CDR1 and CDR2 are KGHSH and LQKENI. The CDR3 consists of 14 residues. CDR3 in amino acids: CASSPRQEVTEAFF. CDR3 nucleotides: TGTGCCAGCTCACCAAGACAGGAGGTCACTGAAGCTTTCTTT.

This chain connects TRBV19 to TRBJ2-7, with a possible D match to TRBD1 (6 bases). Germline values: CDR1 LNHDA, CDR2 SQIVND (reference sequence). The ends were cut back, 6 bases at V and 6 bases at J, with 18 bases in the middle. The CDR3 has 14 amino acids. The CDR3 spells CASSTHGDISEQYF. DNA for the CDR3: TGTGCCAGTAGCACACATGGGGACATTTCCGAGCAGTACTTC.

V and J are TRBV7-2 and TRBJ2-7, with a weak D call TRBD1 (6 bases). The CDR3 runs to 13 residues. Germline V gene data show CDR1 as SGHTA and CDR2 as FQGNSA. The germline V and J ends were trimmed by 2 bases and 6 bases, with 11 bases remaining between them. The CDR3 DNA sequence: TGTGCCAGCAGCTTACAGGGGACCCGCGAGCAGTACTTC. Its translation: CASSLQGTREQYF.

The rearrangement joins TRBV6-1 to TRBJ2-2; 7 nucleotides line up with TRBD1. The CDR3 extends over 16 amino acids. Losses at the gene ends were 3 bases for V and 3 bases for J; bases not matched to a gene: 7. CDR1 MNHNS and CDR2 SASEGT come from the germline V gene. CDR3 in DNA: TGTGCCAGCAGTGATTTTAGGGACAGCTACACCGGGGAGCTGTTTTTT. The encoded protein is CASSDFRDSYTGELFF.

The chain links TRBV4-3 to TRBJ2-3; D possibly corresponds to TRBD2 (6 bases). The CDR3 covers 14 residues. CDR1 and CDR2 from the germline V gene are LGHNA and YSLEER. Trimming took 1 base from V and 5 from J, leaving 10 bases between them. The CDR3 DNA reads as TGCGCCAGCAGCCAAGTCGGGACTGTAGATACGCAGTATTTT. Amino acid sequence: CASSQVGTVDTQYF.

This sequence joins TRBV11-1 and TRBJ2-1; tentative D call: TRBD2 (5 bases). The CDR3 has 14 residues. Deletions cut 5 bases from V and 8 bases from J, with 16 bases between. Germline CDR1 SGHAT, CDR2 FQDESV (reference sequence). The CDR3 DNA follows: TGTGCCAGCAGCCTCCGGACTCAACCGGATGAGCAGTTCTTC. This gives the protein CASSLRTQPDEQFF.

The CDR3 nucleotides are TGTGCCAGCAGACGGGACAGTTCAACCGGGGAGCTGTTTTTT. Protein: CASRRDSSTGELFF. The J gene is TRBJ2-2, the V gene TRBV6-5; 7 nucleotides match TRBD1. Germline V lookup: CDR1 MNHEY, CDR2 SVGAGI. The CDR3 runs 14 residues. The J segment lost 5 bases and the V segment lost 6 bases, leaving 6 bases of the junction unmatched.

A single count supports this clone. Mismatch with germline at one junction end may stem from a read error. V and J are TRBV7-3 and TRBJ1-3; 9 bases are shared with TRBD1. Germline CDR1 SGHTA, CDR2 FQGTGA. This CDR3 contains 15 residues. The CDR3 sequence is CASSLTGGPGNTIYF. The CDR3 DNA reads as TGTGCCAGCAGCCTAACAGGGGGCCCTGGAAACACCATATATTTT.

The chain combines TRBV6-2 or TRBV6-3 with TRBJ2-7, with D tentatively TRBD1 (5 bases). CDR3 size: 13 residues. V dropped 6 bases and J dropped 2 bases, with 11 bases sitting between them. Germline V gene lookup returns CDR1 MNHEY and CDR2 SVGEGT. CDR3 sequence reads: CASSPKGTYEQYF. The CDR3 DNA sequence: TGTGCCAGCAGCCCGAAGGGGACCTACGAGCAGTACTTC.

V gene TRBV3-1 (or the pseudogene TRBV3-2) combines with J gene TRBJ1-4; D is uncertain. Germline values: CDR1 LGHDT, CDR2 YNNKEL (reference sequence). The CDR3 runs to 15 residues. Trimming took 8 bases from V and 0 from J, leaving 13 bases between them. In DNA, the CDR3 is TGTGCCAGCTCCTGGACTGATGCAACTAATGAAAAACTGTTTTTT. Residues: CASSWTDATNEKLFF.

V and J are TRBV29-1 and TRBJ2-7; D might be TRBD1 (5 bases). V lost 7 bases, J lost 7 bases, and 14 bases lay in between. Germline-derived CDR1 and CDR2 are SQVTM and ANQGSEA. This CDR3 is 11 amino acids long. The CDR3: CSGGKAGEQYF. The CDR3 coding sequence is TGCAGCGGGGGCAAGGCAGGGGAGCAGTACTTC.

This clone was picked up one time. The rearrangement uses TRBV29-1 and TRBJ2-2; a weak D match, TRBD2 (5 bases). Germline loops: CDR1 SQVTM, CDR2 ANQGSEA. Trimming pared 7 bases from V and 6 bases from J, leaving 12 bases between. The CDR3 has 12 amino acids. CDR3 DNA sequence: TGCAGCGCCCACCGGAGGTCCGGGGAGCTGTTTTTT. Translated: CSAHRRSGELFF.

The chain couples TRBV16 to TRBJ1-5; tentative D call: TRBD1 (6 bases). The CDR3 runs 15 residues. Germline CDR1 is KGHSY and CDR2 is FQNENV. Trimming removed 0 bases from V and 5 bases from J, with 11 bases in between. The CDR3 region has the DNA TGTGCCAGCAGCCAATCCGGTCAGGGGTATCAGCCCCAGCATTTT. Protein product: CASSQSGQGYQPQHF.

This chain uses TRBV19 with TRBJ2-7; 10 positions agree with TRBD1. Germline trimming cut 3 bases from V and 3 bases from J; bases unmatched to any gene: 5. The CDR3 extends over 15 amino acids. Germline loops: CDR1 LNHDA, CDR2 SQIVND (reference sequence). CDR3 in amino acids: CASSISGQGGYEQYF. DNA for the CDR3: TGTGCCAGTAGTATCTCCGGACAGGGGGGCTACGAGCAGTACTTC.

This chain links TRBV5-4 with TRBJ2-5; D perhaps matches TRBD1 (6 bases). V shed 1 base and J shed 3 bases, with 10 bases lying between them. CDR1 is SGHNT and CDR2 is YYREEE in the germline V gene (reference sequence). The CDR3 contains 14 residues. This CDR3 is CASSLINREETQYF. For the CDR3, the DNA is TGTGCCAGCAGCTTGATCAACAGGGAAGAGACCCAGTACTTC. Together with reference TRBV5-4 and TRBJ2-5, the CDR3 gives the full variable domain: ETGVTQSPTHLIKTRGQQVTLRCSSQSGHNTVSWYQQALGQGPQFIFQYYREEENGRGNFPPRFSGLQFPNYSSELNVNALELDDSALYLCASSLINREETQYFGPGTRLLVL.

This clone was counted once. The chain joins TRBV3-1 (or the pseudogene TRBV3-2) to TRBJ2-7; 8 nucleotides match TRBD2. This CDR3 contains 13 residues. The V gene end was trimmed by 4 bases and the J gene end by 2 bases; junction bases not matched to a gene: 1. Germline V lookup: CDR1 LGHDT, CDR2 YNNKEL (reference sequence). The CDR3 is CASSLAGTYEQYF. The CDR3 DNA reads TGTGCCAGCAGCCTAGCGGGAACCTACGAGCAGTACTTC.

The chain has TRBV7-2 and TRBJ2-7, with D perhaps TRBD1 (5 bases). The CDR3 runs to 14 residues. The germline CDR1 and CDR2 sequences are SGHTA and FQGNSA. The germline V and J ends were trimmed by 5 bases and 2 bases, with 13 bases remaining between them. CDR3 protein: CASSPNQGPYEQYF. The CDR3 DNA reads TGTGCCAGCAGCCCGAATCAGGGCCCCTACGAGCAGTACTTC.

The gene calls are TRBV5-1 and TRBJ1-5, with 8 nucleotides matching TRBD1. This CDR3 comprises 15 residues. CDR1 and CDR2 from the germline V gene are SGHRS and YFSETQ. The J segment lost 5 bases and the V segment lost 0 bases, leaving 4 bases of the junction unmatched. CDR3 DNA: TGCGCCAGCAGCTTGGGGGCAGGGGGCCATCAGCCCCAGCATTTT. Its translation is CASSLGAGGHQPQHF.

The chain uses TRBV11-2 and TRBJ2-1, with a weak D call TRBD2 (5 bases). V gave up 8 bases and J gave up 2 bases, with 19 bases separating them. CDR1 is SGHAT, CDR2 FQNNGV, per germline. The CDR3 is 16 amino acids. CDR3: CASGLTPRGTYNEQFF. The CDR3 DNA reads TGTGCCAGCGGGCTGACCCCCCGGGGAACCTACAATGAGCAGTTCTTC.

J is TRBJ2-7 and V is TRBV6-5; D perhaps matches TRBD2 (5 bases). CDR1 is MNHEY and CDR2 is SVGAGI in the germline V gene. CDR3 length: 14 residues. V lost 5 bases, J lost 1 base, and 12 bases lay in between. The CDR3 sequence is CASSPDYPSYEQYF. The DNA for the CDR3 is TGTGCCAGCAGTCCCGACTATCCTTCCTACGAGCAGTACTTC.

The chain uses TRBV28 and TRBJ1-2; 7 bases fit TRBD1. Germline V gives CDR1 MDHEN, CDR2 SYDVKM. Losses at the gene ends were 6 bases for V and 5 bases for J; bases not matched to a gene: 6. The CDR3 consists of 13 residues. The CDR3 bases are TGTGCCAGCAGCCCTGACAGGGTGTATGGCTACACCTTC. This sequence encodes CASSPDRVYGYTF.

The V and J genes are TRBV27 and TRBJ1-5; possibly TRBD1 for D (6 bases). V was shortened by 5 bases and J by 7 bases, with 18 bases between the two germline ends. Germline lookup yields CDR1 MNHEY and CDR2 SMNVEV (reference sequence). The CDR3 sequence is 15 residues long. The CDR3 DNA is TGTGCCAGCAGTGATATCACAGGGAATGGACAGCCCCAGCATTTT. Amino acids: CASSDITGNGQPQHF.

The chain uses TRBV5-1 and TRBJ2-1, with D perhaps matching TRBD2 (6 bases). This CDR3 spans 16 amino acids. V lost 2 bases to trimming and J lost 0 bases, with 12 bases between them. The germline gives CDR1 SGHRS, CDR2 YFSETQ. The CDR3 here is CASSLVAASSYNEQFF. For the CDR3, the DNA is TGCGCCAGCAGCTTAGTAGCGGCTAGCTCCTACAATGAGCAGTTCTTC. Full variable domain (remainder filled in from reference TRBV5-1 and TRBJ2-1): KAGVTQTPRYLIKTRGQQVTLSCSPISGHRSVSWYQQTPGQGLQFLFEYFSETQRNKGNFPGRFSGRQFSNSRSEMNVSTLELGDSALYLCASSLVAASSYNEQFFGPGTRLTVL.

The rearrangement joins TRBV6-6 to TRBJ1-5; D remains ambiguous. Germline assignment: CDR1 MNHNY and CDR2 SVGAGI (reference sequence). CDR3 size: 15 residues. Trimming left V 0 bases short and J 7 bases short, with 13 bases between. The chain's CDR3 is CASSYSNVAPQPQHF. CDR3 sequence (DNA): TGTGCCAGCAGTTACTCGAACGTAGCCCCCCAGCCCCAGCATTTT.

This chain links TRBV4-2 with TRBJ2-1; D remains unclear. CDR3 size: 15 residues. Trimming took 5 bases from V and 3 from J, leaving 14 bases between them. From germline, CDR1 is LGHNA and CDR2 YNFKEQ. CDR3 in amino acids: CASSIRVGGYNEQFF. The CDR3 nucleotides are TGTGCCAGCAGCATCCGCGTTGGTGGCTACAATGAGCAGTTCTTC.